This T cell receptor beta chain was sequenced during a study of cytomegalovirus exposure and HLA in healthy donors (dated by TCRdb to about 2017). Broadly, across the study: According to an earlier analysis of 550 to 750 of the donors, 150 million to 200 million T cells yielded some 110 million unique TCR beta sequences and about 300 Gb of sequence data. A later analysis re-examined previously published TCR beta repertoires from 500 to 700 donors and added high-resolution HLA genotyping to investigate patterns of TCR occurrence. An earlier analysis of around 580 of the donors used high-throughput TCR beta sequencing to judge whether each TCR beta V gene segment behaved as functional or pseudogenic. The later analysis used no new phenotypic data to find candidate immune exposures, relying instead on TCR beta sequences and their occurrence across donors. A separate validation cohort of roughly 120 different subjects was used in addition to the 666-subject first cohort. An early release covering roughly 600 HLA-typed donors comprised about 300 gigabases of sequencing data and around 80 million unique TCR sequences. The T cell repertoires of 550 to 850 subjects were profiled by immunosequencing and related to cytomegalovirus serostatus. Among the roughly 430 genotyped donors, around 81% belonged to the genetic ancestry cluster associated with self-reported Caucasian donors. A later genetic analysis used genome-wide SNP genotypes for about three fifths of the 666 donors, treating that subset as a discovery cohort. The study combined high-throughput TCR immunosequencing, statistical association of individual TCRs with disease status, and machine learning to predict cytomegalovirus infection status. Across 300 to 400 genotyped donors of the cohort, an average of approximately 240,000 unique TCR beta nucleotide sequences per donor were sequenced, and around 20% of those sequences were non-productive. The number of donors typed differed by locus, with 629-630 for A, B, C, DRB1 and DQB1, roughly 520 for DQA1, 600 to 610 for DPA1, and over 400 for DPB1. The study aimed to test whether signatures of past pathogen exposure could be identified by cataloging public T cell receptors. HLA typing included class I and class II loci at four-digit resolution. All discovery cohort repertoires had been generated using a single sequencing platform. Alongside the repertoire data, information on donor age, sex, ethnicity and CMV serostatus was compiled. Roughly five DR-DQ haplotypes were treated as single units for association and clustering because of strong linkage in the cohort.

The cohort was made up of 666 healthy bone marrow donors. All cohort members were sampled while nominally healthy, although unrecorded immune exposures were likely present. The donor tested CMV seronegative, placing the donor among the approximately 360 seronegative members of the cohort. A peripheral blood sample was collected from each donor, and TCR beta sequencing was performed on peripheral blood mononuclear cells. Genomic DNA extraction from the blood cell samples was performed with the Qiagen DNeasy Blood Extraction Kit. The library was made by the immunoSEQ multiplex PCR assay. A mixture of 60 forward primers for TCR Vbeta segments and 13 reverse primers for TCR Jbeta segments was used in the multiplex PCR. Amplification of the CDR3 region of rearranged TCR beta genes was performed with a multiplex PCR assay on genomic DNA. The amplified TCR beta libraries were sequenced on the Illumina HiSeq System as 87-base-pair reads. For the original study's pipeline: A later analysis tallied 75 million to 95 million unique TCR beta chains across the 666 repertoires, and around 10 million of those chains were shared by two or more donors. Raw reads were error-corrected and collapsed into unique sequences by a nearest-neighbor algorithm in which closely related sequences were merged to remove PCR and sequencing errors. To assign V, D and J gene segments, CDR3 sequences were aligned to IMGT reference sequences. Each retained sequence needed at least a six-nucleotide match to both a V gene segment and a J gene segment. Rearrangements were classified as productive when the CDR3 lacked stop codons and remained in frame with V and J, and all other rearrangements were classified as non-productive. CDR3 was defined by IMGT convention, running from the second conserved V-encoded cysteine to the conserved J-encoded phenylalanine. Sequences without an unambiguous match to a single V gene segment were excluded from the earlier analysis of a few hundred of the donors. An earlier analysis of a few hundred of the donors classified V segments as functional when productive rearrangements were above 56.7% and as segregating when the standard deviation between donors was above 5%. A statistical classification framework was developed to diagnose cytomegalovirus status using the catalog of TCR beta chain sequences. V and J gene assignment, in a later analysis, came from comparing TCR nucleotide sequences with IMGT/GENE-DB human TR gene sequences. The TCRdist pipeline was used in a later analysis to assign CDR3 sequences and most-parsimonious VDJ recombination scenarios. In a later analysis, each TCR beta chain was defined by its CDR3 amino acid sequence together with its V-gene family, and reads lacking a unique V-gene family were excluded. To address suspected cross-contamination and a sequencing artifact, a later analysis removed under 600 highly shared, low-generation-probability nucleotide sequences. In a later analysis, a clonal expansion index for each public chain was calculated from normalized within-repertoire ranks of inferred template counts. A later analysis computed generation probabilities with a VDJ recombination model fitted to out-of-frame rearrangements, and checked the results against IGoR. In a later analysis, TCR-TCR, TCR-HLA and TCR-CMV co-occurrence was scored with hypergeometric tests, and a repertoire-size bias correction was applied to TCR pairs. To estimate false discovery rates, a later analysis permuted the HLA or CMV assignments 20 times. In a later analysis, co-occurring TCRs were grouped with DBSCAN, and TCRdist sequence similarity was added when clustering was performed within HLA-allele-positive subsets. Co-occurrence clustering excluded repertoires with fewer than 30,000 or more than 120,000 public chains, plus five with anomalous nucleotide sharing. In its TCRdb copy, this immuneACCESS table keeps in-frame sequences only and misses some clones. Where compared with another copy, unresolved V genes explain less than half of these, and the others have no known cause. V, J and clone size were drawn from that table, and D and trimming were deduced from the DNA. The sample data list 150,000 to 200,000 clones, and around 79% of these were observed just once. 3.1% of the sample is held by the ten biggest clonotypes.

On this clone itself: There is no known antigen for this receptor. Base qualities are missing; no much larger clone stands one base away.

What the research found in general, with its limitations: CMV serostatus was the only immune exposure information available for the cohort. An earlier analysis of several hundred of the donors showed that most TCR beta V segments appeared in productive rearrangements either about 90% or about 30% of the time, which broadly matched IMGT annotations. HLA typing was unavailable for some donors at each locus, so association tests used only the typed subset. The study gave a list of over 150 TCR beta chains associated with cytomegalovirus. Assigning TCR associations to individual alleles was difficult when HLA alleles, especially DR and DQ, strongly co-occurred. A few of the identified cytomegalovirus-associated TCR beta chains were confirmed in vitro to be specific for cytomegalovirus antigens. Compared with the roughly 700-donor mean, donors in an Asian-associated ancestry cluster had fewer N-insertions in productive TCRs, according to a later genetic analysis. Linkage disequilibrium might explain the correlated functional status among segregating V segments, but an unknown experimental factor could not be excluded. Specific HLA alleles were associated with 15,000 to 20,000 TCR beta sequences at a false discovery rate of 0.05 in a later analysis. According to a later analysis, parvovirus B19, influenza, CMV and Epstein-Barr virus appeared linked to several top co-occurrence clusters. A later genetic analysis associated a missense DCLRE1C variant with V-gene and J-gene trimming of TCR beta chains, and an independent cohort replicated the association. In a later analysis, HLA-associated TCR beta chains were found to be more clonally expanded and to have lower generation probabilities than equally common non-associated chains. A group of highly shared sequence variants was considered likely to be a technical artifact of the sequencing pipeline. A later analysis found that most CMV-associated TCR beta chains appeared HLA-restricted, with HLA associations seemingly driven largely by CMV exposure. According to a later analysis, TCR association rates differed among HLA loci, with DRB1 alleles showing the most associated TCRs and HLA-C alleles showing the fewest. Presence/absence analyses assumed roughly uniform sequencing depth across donors, an assumption that may not hold. Only TCR beta chains were sequenced in this cohort, and the absence of alpha or paired-chain data limited detectable features. Most TCR sequences were seen in very few donors, while some public TCRs were found in many individuals. Because counts were too low, roughly 16 rarely observed V segments, including chromosome 9 orphons, were left out of the earlier analysis of 500 to 650 of the donors. A further reported finding was that TCR beta sequences accurately predicted the HLA-A and HLA-B alleles for most subjects in the first cohort. It was suggested by the authors that the approach could potentially be generalized to other disease states and immunological phenotypes. Cytomegalovirus status was reported to be diagnosed by the classifier with high specificity and sensitivity in both the original and validation cohorts.

The receptor was derived from a woman aged 40 to 49 in good health and CMV-seronegative. Material: PBMCs.

For the CDR3, the sequence is CASSPAGGSSGANVLTF. The base sequence is TGTGCCAGCTCACCAGCAGGGGGGAGCTCTGGGGCCAACGTCCTGACTTTC. This sequence uses TRBV18 and TRBJ2-6; perhaps TRBD1 is the D gene, with 7 bases matching. Between the V and J ends, shortened by 2 bases and 0 bases respectively, the junction contains 11 bases. Reading from cysteine to phenylalanine, the CDR3 counts 17 amino acids. Here the CDR3 DNA is all that survives: 51 bases in frame from base 1. Taken from the germline V gene, the CDR1 and CDR2 loops are KGHSH and LQKENI.